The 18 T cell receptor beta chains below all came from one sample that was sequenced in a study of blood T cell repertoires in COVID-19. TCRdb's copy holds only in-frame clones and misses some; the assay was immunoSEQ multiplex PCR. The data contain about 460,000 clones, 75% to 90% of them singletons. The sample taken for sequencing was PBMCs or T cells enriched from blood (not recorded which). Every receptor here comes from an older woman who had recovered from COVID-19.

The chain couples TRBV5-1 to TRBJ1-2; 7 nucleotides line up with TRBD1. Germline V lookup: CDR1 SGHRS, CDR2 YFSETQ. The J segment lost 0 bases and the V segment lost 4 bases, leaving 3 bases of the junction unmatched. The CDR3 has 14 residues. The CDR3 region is CASSAGTANYGYTF. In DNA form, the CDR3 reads TGCGCCAGCAGCGCGGGGACAGCTAACTATGGCTACACCTTC.

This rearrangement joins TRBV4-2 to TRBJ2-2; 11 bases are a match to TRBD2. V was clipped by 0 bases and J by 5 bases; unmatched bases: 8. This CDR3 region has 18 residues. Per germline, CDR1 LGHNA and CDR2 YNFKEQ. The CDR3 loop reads CASSQDPLAGGGTGELFF. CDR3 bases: TGTGCCAGCAGCCAAGATCCCCTAGCGGGGGGCGGGACCGGGGAGCTGTTTTTT.

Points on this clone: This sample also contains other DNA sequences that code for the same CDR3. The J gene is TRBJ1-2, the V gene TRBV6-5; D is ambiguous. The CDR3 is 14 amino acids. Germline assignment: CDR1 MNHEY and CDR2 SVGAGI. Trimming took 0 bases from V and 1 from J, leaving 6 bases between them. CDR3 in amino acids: CASSYSGGNYGYTF. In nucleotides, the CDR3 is TGTGCCAGCAGTTACTCCGGAGGTAACTATGGCTACACCTTC.

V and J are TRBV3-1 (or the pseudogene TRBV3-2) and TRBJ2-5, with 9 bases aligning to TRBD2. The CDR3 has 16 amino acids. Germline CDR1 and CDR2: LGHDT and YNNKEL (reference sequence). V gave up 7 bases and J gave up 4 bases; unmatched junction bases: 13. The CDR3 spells CASKRESSGVLETQYF. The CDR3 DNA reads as TGTGCCAGCAAACGAGAATCTAGCGGGGTCCTAGAGACCCAGTACTTC.

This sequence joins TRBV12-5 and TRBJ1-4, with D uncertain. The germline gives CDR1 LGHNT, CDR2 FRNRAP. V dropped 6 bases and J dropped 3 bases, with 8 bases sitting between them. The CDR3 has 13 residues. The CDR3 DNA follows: TGTGCTAGTGGACTGGTGGCTAATGAAAAACTGTTTTTT. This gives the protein CASGLVANEKLFF.

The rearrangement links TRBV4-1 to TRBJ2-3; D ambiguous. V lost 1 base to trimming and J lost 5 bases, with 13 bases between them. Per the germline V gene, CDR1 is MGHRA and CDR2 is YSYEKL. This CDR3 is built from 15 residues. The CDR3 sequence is CASSQVSPNRDTQYF. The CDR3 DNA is TGCGCCAGCAGCCAAGTCTCGCCTAACAGAGATACGCAGTATTTT.

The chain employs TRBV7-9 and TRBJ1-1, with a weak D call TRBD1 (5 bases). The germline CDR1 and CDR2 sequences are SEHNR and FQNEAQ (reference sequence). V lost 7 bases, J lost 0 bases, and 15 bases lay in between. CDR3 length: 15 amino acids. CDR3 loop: CASNPPTDLNTEAFF. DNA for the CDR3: TGTGCCAGCAACCCTCCGACAGATCTGAACACTGAAGCTTTCTTT.

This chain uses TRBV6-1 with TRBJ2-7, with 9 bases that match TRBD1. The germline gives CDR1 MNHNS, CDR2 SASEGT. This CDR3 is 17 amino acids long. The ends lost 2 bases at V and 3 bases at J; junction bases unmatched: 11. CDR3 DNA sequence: TGTGCCAGCAGTGAATGGGGACAGGGCTTTTCTAGCTACGAGCAGTACTTC. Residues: CASSEWGQGFSSYEQYF.

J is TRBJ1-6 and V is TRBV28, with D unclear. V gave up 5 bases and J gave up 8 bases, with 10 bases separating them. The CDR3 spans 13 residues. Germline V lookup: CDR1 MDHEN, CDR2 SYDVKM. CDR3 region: CASSVLRDSPLHF. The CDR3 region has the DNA TGTGCCAGCAGTGTTTTACGGGATTCACCCCTCCACTTT.

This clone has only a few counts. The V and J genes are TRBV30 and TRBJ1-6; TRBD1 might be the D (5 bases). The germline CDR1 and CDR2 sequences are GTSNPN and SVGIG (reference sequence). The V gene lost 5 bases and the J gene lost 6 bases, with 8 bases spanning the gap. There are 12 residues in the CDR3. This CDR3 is CAWDRSNSPLHF. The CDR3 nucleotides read TGTGCCTGGGACAGATCTAATTCACCCCTCCACTTT.

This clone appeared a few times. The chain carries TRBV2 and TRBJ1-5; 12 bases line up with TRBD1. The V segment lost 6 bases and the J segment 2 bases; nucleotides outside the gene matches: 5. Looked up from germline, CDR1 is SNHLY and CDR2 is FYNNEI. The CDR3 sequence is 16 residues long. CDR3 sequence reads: CASRGQGAGGNQPQHF. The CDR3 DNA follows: TGTGCCAGCAGGGGACAGGGGGCAGGGGGCAATCAGCCCCAGCATTTT.

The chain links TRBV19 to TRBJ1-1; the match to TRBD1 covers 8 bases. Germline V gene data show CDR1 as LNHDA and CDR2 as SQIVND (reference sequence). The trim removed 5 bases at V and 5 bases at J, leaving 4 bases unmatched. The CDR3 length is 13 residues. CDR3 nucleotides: TGTGCCAGTAGTGCGAACAGGGGGACTGAAGCTTTCTTT. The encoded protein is CASSANRGTEAFF.

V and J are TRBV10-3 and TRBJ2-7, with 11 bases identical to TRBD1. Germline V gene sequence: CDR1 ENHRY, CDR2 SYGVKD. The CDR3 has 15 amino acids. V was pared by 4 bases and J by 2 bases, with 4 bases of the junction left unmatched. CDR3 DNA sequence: TGTGCCATCAGTGCCGGGACAGGGGGGACCTACGAGCAGTACGTC. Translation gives CAISAGTGGTYEQYV.

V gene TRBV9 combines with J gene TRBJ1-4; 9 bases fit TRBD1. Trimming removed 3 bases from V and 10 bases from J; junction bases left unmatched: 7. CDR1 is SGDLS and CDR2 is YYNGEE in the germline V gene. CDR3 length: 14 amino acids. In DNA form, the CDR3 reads TGTGCCAGCAGCGCTACAGGGGGCGGGGGAAAACTGTTTTTT. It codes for CASSATGGGGKLFF.

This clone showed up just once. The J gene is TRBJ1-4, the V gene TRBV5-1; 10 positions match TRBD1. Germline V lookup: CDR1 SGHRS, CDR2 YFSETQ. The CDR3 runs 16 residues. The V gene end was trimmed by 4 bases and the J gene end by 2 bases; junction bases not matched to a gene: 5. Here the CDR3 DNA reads TGCGCCAGCAGCATCGGACAGGGGGGGACTAATGAAAAACTGTTTTTT. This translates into CASSIGQGGTNEKLFF.

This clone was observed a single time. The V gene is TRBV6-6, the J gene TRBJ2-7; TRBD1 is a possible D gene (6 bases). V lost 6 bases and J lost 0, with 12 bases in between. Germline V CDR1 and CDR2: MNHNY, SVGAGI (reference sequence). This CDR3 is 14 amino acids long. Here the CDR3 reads CASRVRGTSYEQYF. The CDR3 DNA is TGTGCCAGCAGGGTCAGGGGCACCTCCTACGAGCAGTACTTC.

CDR3 amino acids: CASSQDGQRRNEQFF. Here the CDR3 DNA reads TGTGCCAGCAGCCAAGATGGGCAGCGGCGCAATGAGCAGTTCTTC. This rearrangement joins TRBV3-1 (or the pseudogene TRBV3-2) to TRBJ2-1, with D perhaps matching TRBD2 (5 bases). Germline CDR1 and CDR2: LGHDT and YNNKEL (reference sequence). The CDR3 runs to 15 residues. Trimming cost V 0 bases and J 6 bases, with 12 bases left between them.

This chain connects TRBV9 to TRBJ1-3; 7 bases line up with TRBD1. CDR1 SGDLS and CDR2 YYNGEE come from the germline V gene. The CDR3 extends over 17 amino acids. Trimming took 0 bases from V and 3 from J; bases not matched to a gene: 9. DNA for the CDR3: TGTGCCAGCAGCGTAGAGACAGGGCCTTTGATTGGAAACACCATATATTTT. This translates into CASSVETGPLIGNTIYF.